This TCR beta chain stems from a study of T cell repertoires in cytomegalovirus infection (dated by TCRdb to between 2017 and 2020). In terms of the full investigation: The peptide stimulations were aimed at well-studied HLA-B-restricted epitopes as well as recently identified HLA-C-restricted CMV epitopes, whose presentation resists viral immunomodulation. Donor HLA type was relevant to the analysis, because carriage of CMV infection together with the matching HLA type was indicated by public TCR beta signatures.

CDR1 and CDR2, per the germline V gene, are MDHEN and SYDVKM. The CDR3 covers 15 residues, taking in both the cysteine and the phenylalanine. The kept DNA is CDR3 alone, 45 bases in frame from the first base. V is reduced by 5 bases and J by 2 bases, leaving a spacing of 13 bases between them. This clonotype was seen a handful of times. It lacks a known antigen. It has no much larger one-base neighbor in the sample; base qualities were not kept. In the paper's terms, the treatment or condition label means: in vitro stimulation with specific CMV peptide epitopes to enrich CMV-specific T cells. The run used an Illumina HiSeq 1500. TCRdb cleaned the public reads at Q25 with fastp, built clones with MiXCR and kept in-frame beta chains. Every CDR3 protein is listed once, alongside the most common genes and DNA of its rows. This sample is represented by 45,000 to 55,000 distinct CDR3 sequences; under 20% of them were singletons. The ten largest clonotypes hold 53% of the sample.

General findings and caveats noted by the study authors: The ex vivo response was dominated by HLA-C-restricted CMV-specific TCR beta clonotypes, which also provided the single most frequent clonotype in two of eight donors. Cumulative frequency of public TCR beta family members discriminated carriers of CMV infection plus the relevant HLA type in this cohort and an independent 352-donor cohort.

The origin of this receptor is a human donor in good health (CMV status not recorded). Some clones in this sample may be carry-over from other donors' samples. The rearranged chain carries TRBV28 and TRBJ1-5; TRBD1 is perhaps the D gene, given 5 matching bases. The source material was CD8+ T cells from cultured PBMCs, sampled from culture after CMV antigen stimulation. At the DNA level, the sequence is TGTGCCAGCAGTCCCCGAGGCAGGGGCAATCAGCCCCAGCATTTT. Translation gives CASSPRGRGNQPQHF.